The next 12 T cell receptor beta chains were all read from a single sample in a study of OX40 agonist ivuxolimab in advanced cancers. The assay was immunoSEQ multiplex PCR, and TCRdb's table has in-frame clones only and misses some. Of under 45,000 clones detected, less than 85% appear once; the ten largest clones hold roughly 9.7%. Sample: CD4+ or CD8+ T cells sorted from blood, taken in a trial of the OX40 agonist ivuxolimab. These receptors were collected from an adult with an advanced solid tumor such as melanoma, head and neck, liver or kidney cancer.

This sequence joins TRBV11-2 and TRBJ1-2; D remains ambiguous. CDR1 SGHAT and CDR2 FQNNGV come from the germline V gene. V was clipped by 6 bases and J by 1 base, with 18 bases between them. This CDR3 spans 16 amino acids. CDR3 in DNA: TGTGCCAGCAGAAGCCCAACAGTAGGTTATAACTATGGCTACACCTTC. Its translation: CASRSPTVGYNYGYTF.

The chain is built from TRBV4-1 and TRBJ1-1; unclear D gene. V was shortened by 6 bases and J by 1 base, with 12 bases between the two germline ends. The CDR3 extends over 14 amino acids. Germline assignment: CDR1 MGHRA and CDR2 YSYEKL. The CDR3 spells CASRLHGPNTEAFF. Here the CDR3 DNA reads TGCGCCAGCAGACTCCACGGCCCGAACACTGAAGCTTTCTTT.

This clone was recorded a few times. This chain joins TRBV7-2 and TRBJ2-2; TRBD1 agrees at 10 bases. The CDR3 is made up of 15 amino acids. Looked up from germline, CDR1 is SGHTA and CDR2 is FQGNSA. The V segment lost 5 bases and the J segment 7 bases; nucleotides outside the gene matches: 7. As DNA, the CDR3 is TGTGCCAGCAGCCTGGGACAGGGGCTGGGCGGGGAGCTGTTTTTT. This encodes CASSLGQGLGGELFF.

The chain employs TRBV5-1 and TRBJ1-3; D remains unclear. The germline V and J ends were trimmed by 4 bases and 0 bases, with 8 bases remaining between them. The CDR3 has 14 amino acids. CDR1 and CDR2 from the germline V gene are SGHRS and YFSETQ. CDR3 protein: CASSVSDSGNTIYF. As DNA, the CDR3 is TGCGCCAGCAGCGTCAGCGACTCTGGAAACACCATATATTTT.

The chain is built from TRBV5-5 and TRBJ1-2; 7 bases are a match to TRBD1. Trimming at V came to 2 bases and at J to 2 bases, leaving 12 bases not matched to a gene. The CDR3 sequence is 17 residues long. The germline gives CDR1 SGHKS, CDR2 YYEKEE (reference sequence). CDR3 nucleotide sequence: TGTGCCAGCAGCTTACAGGGGTCTTCATCTTGGAACTATGGCTACACCTTC. It specifies CASSLQGSSSWNYGYTF.

V is TRBV5-1 and J is TRBJ1-1; D is ambiguous. The CDR3 is 14 residues long. V gave up 3 bases and J gave up 1 base, with 10 bases separating them. CDR1 is SGHRS and CDR2 is YFSETQ in the germline V gene. CDR3 sequence (DNA): TGCGCCAGCAGCTATGGAACCTCGAACACTGAAGCTTTCTTT. It is translated as CASSYGTSNTEAFF.

This clone has only one observation. This chain joins TRBV5-1 and TRBJ1-5; 8 bases fit TRBD1. Germline CDR1 SGHRS, CDR2 YFSETQ. The CDR3 extends over 15 amino acids. J lost 2 bases, V lost 0 bases, and 1 base had no gene match. The CDR3, as DNA: TGCGCCAGCAGCTTGGCAGGGGGCGGCAATCAGCCCCAGCATTTT. Translated, it gives CASSLAGGGNQPQHF. Looking up the rest from reference TRBV5-1 and TRBJ1-5 gives the full variable domain: KAGVTQTPRYLIKTRGQQVTLSCSPISGHRSVSWYQQTPGQGLQFLFEYFSETQRNKGNFPGRFSGRQFSNSRSEMNVSTLELGDSALYLCASSLAGGGNQPQHFGDGTRLSIL.

The chain links TRBV2 to TRBJ2-5, with 7 bases lining up with TRBD1. Germline CDR1 is SNHLY and CDR2 is FYNNEI. Germline trimming cut 9 bases from V and 0 bases from J; bases unmatched to any gene: 7. The CDR3 runs to 14 residues. The CDR3 DNA sequence: TGTGCCAGTACCACCGACAGGGACCAAGAGACCCAGTACTTC. Protein: CASTTDRDQETQYF.

The chain recombines TRBV19 with TRBJ1-2; possibly TRBD1 for D (5 bases). CDR1 LNHDA and CDR2 SQIVND come from the germline V gene (reference sequence). The CDR3 is 13 amino acids. The V gene lost 7 bases and the J gene lost 4 bases, with 13 bases spanning the gap. In DNA, the CDR3 is TGTGCCAGTACCGGGGCAGGGTTCTATGGCTACACCTTC. The encoded protein is CASTGAGFYGYTF.

V gene TRBV5-1 combines with J gene TRBJ2-5; a weak D match, TRBD1 (5 bases). The CDR3 extends over 15 amino acids. Deletions cut 4 bases from V and 0 bases from J, with 13 bases between. Germline-derived CDR1 and CDR2 are SGHRS and YFSETQ. This CDR3 is CASSGYGANQETQYF. For the CDR3, the DNA is TGCGCCAGCAGCGGGTATGGGGCGAACCAAGAGACCCAGTACTTC.

The chain uses TRBV30 and TRBJ2-1, with D maybe TRBD2 (6 bases). V shed 3 bases and J shed 5 bases, with 17 bases lying between them. Germline V gene sequence: CDR1 GTSNPN, CDR2 SVGIG (reference sequence). CDR3 length equals 15 residues. The CDR3 loop is CAWRYSRGGDNEQFF. The CDR3 DNA reads TGTGCCTGGAGGTATAGTAGGGGCGGGGACAATGAGCAGTTCTTC.

This chain joins TRBV7-9 and TRBJ1-2, with 10 nucleotides matching TRBD1. The V gene's germline CDR1 is SEHNR and CDR2 FQNEAQ (reference sequence). V was pared by 6 bases and J by 1 base, with 8 bases of the junction left unmatched. The CDR3 totals 16 residues. For the CDR3, the DNA is TGTGCCAGCAGACGGAACCGGGACAGGGGTAACTATGGCTACACCTTC. Its protein product is CASRRNRDRGNYGYTF.